This record looks at one T cell receptor (beta chain) sequence and its context. CDR3 length: 14 amino acids. V dropped 7 bases and J dropped 6; count of bases not matched to a gene: 8. The germline V gene has CDR1 MNHEY and CDR2 SVGAGI. As handled by the study authors: Reference gene primer amplification yielded estimated nucleated cell counts. Libraries were prepared by immunoSEQ multiplex PCR; TCRdb keeps only in-frame clonotypes and omits some of them. V and J calls and clone size are given by that table; D and trimming were obtained from the DNA. The table shows 200,000 to 300,000 clones, with 85% to 90% occurring only once. This entry is derived from a study of blood T cell repertoires in COVID-19. Across the study: PBMCs, B-cell-depleted T cells, or T cells provided the cDNA or gDNA that made up the material.

The specimen sequenced was peripheral blood. The chain has TRBV6-5 and TRBJ2-1; 8 nucleotides align to TRBD1. The clonotype was recovered from a man in his sixties with acute or convalescent COVID-19. CDR3 DNA: TGTGCCAGCAAAGACAGGGGTCGGCTCAATGAGCAGTTCTTC. Translation: CASKDRGRLNEQFF.